These 27 T cell receptor beta chains were all obtained from the same sample, sequenced in a study of blood T cell repertoires in COVID-19. This table comes from immunoSEQ multiplex PCR, and its TCRdb copy is limited to in-frame clones, with some not included. The table records 85,000 to 120,000 clones, approximately 84% of them present only once. Specimen: peripheral blood. The source is a man aged 35-49 years with active or convalescent COVID-19.

The CDR3 nucleotides are TGTGCCAGCTCAACATCCTTAAGACAGGGAGAGACCCAGTACTTC. This gives the protein CASSTSLRQGETQYF. V usage is TRBV18 and J usage is TRBJ2-5; 7 bases align to TRBD1. Trimming cost V 5 bases and J 4 bases; bases outside gene matches: 10. CDR1 is KGHSH and CDR2 is LQKENI in the germline V gene. CDR3 length: 15 amino acids.

The V gene is TRBV2, the J gene TRBJ1-4, with 9 bases aligning to TRBD1. Losses at the gene ends were 7 bases for V and 7 bases for J; bases not matched to a gene: 10. The CDR3 extends over 15 amino acids. Germline V lookup: CDR1 SNHLY, CDR2 FYNNEI. CDR3 nucleotide sequence: TGTGCCAGCATCAGGACGGGACAGGGTGGTGAAAAACTGTTTTTT. Protein product: CASIRTGQGGEKLFF.

This clone was recorded only once. This sequence joins TRBV24-1 and TRBJ2-1; TRBD1 is a possible D gene (7 bases). Trimming cost V 10 bases and J 2 bases, with 11 bases left between them. CDR3 length: 13 amino acids. Germline V gene lookup returns CDR1 KGHDR and CDR2 SFDVKD. The CDR3 loop reads CATQGGAYNEQFF. The CDR3, as DNA: TGTGCCACGCAGGGGGGCGCCTACAATGAGCAGTTCTTC.

This clone was seen once. The chain combines TRBV5-1 with TRBJ1-1; no clear D gene. CDR1 is SGHRS and CDR2 is YFSETQ in the germline V gene. The CDR3 runs 15 residues. With 4 bases removed from V and 8 bases from J, the gap between germline ends came to 21 bases. CDR3 sequence reads: CASSQRENLIFEAFF. The CDR3 DNA reads as TGCGCCAGCAGCCAACGGGAGAATTTAATATTCGAAGCTTTCTTT.

The chain has TRBV18 and TRBJ2-2; the match to TRBD1 covers 7 bases. The length of the CDR3 is 15 residues. The germline CDR1 and CDR2 sequences are KGHSH and LQKENI. The V and J ends lost 3 bases and 1 base, in that order; junction bases with no gene match: 2. As DNA, the CDR3 is TGTGCCAGCTCACCGCGGACAGGGAACACCGGGGAGCTGTTTTTT. It is translated as CASSPRTGNTGELFF.

This rearrangement joins TRBV19 to TRBJ2-1, with D maybe TRBD2 (6 bases). Trimming cost V 3 bases and J 9 bases, with 12 bases left between them. This CDR3 is built from 13 residues. Germline V gene sequence: CDR1 LNHDA, CDR2 SQIVND (reference sequence). In DNA form, the CDR3 reads TGTGCCAGTAGTATGACTAGTTACGGTGAGCAGTTCTTC. Translated, it gives CASSMTSYGEQFF.

This sequence joins TRBV6-2 or TRBV6-3 and TRBJ2-3; D is unclear. V dropped 0 bases and J dropped 10 bases, with 11 bases sitting between them. The CDR3 spans 13 residues. Germline V gene lookup returns CDR1 MNHEY and CDR2 SVGEGT. The CDR3 DNA reads TGTGCCAGCAGTTACTCAGCTAGAGTCTCGCAGTATTTT. Residues: CASSYSARVSQYF.

This chain joins TRBV11-2 and TRBJ2-1; perhaps TRBD2 as D (6 bases). V was pared by 0 bases and J by 6 bases, with 15 bases between. Germline-derived CDR1 and CDR2 are SGHAT and FQNNGV. This CDR3 has 16 amino acids. The CDR3 region has the DNA TGTGCCAGCAGCTTAGACAAACTAGCCGCGGGCAATGAGCAGTTCTTC. The encoded protein is CASSLDKLAAGNEQFF.

This chain joins TRBV6-5 and TRBJ2-3; 8 bases are shared with TRBD2. The germline gives CDR1 MNHEY, CDR2 SVGAGI. V shed 1 base, J shed 2 bases, and the junction held 2 bases outside the gene matches. The length of the CDR3 is 15 residues. The CDR3 reads CASSYWRGATDTQYF. The CDR3 DNA reads as TGTGCCAGCAGTTACTGGCGGGGGGCCACAGATACGCAGTATTTT.

The chain employs TRBV6-5 and TRBJ1-2; D might be TRBD1 (5 bases). Trimming cost V 2 bases and J 4 bases, with 14 bases left between them. This CDR3 contains 15 residues. Germline V gives CDR1 MNHEY, CDR2 SVGAGI. The CDR3 DNA sequence: TGTGCCAGCAGTTACCAGGGAGGATTAGGCTATGGCTACACCTTC. Amino acids: CASSYQGGLGYGYTF.

The genes are TRBV6-6 and TRBJ2-1, with D unclear. Trimming took off 7 bases at V and 9 bases at J, with 16 bases between the two ends. CDR3 length: 13 residues. CDR1 MNHNY and CDR2 SVGAGI come from the germline V gene (reference sequence). The CDR3 is CASTTLSASEQFF. CDR3 coding DNA: TGTGCCAGCACTACATTGAGCGCTAGTGAGCAGTTCTTC.

V usage is TRBV12-5 and J usage is TRBJ1-6, with a weak D call TRBD1 (6 bases). There are 15 residues in the CDR3. The germline V and J ends were trimmed by 5 bases and 7 bases, with 15 bases remaining between them. Germline-derived CDR1 and CDR2 are LGHNT and FRNRAP. CDR3: CASGKPGQFNSPLHF. The CDR3 DNA is TGTGCTAGTGGTAAACCAGGACAGTTCAATTCACCCCTCCACTTT.

The rearrangement uses TRBV3-1 (or the pseudogene TRBV3-2) and TRBJ1-2, with 11 bases identical to TRBD1. In germline, CDR1 is LGHDT, CDR2 YNNKEL (reference sequence). J gave up 4 bases and V 1 base, and 2 bases lay outside the gene matches. This CDR3 is 15 amino acids long. Here the CDR3 DNA reads TGTGCCAGCAGCCAAGGGACAGGGGGCGTCTATGGCTACACCTTC. It yields the protein CASSQGTGGVYGYTF.

V and J are TRBV6-6 and TRBJ1-1, with D uncertain. Trimming stripped 6 bases from V and 1 base from J, with 12 bases between. The CDR3 sequence is 14 residues long. The germline V gene has CDR1 MNHNY and CDR2 SVGAGI (reference sequence). The CDR3 DNA reads as TGTGCCAGCAGCTCCCAGGCTTCGAACACTGAAGCTTTCTTT. Translating it yields CASSSQASNTEAFF.

The genes are TRBV5-8 and TRBJ2-3, with a weak D call TRBD1 (6 bases). The CDR3 consists of 14 residues. Deletions cut 0 bases from V and 2 bases from J, with 7 bases between. Germline V lookup: CDR1 SGHTS, CDR2 YDEGEE. CDR3 bases: TGTGCCAGCAGCTTGGGACAGGACACAGATACGCAGTATTTT. This translates into CASSLGQDTDTQYF.

The chain combines TRBV24-1 with TRBJ1-1; 7 nucleotides match TRBD1. The junction had 11 bases not matched to a gene; V was cut back by 9 bases and J by 11 bases. The CDR3 contains 12 residues. Germline loops: CDR1 KGHDR, CDR2 SFDVKD. The CDR3 reads CATSSRTGWAFF. The CDR3 DNA reads TGTGCCACCTCAAGCCGGACAGGATGGGCTTTCTTT.

Points on this clone: This sample includes further DNA sequences coding for the same CDR3. V gene TRBV5-1 combines with J gene TRBJ2-3; no definite D call. The CDR3 sequence is 14 residues long. In germline, CDR1 is SGHRS, CDR2 YFSETQ. Trimming stripped 0 bases from V and 4 bases from J, with 9 bases between. CDR3 sequence (DNA): TGCGCCAGCAGCTTGGGATTAGCAGCAGATACGCAGTATTTT. Translation gives CASSLGLAADTQYF.

V and J are TRBV21-1 and TRBJ2-2; TRBD1 is the table's D call, not checked against the DNA. TRBV21-1 is a recognized pseudogene. The CDR3 totals 16 residues. DNA for the CDR3: TGTGCCAGCAGCACCAGGGACAGGGGAGGCACCGGGGAGCTGTTTTTT. Translation: CASSTRDRGGTGELFF.

This clone was seen at least ten times. The sample has other DNA sequences that encode this CDR3 too. The chain is built from TRBV7-9 and TRBJ1-1; D is unresolved. Germline V gene lookup returns CDR1 SEHNR and CDR2 FQNEAQ (reference sequence). This CDR3 has 13 residues. V was shortened by 2 bases and J by 4 bases, with 8 bases between the two germline ends. The CDR3 loop reads CASSLSSGTEAFF. DNA for the CDR3: TGTGCCAGCAGCTTAAGTTCGGGCACTGAAGCTTTCTTT.

The chain carries TRBV6-5 and TRBJ1-2; D gene ambiguous. V was pared by 6 bases and J by 4 bases, with 9 bases between. The length of the CDR3 is 12 residues. CDR1 MNHEY and CDR2 SVGAGI come from the germline V gene. As DNA, the CDR3 is TGTGCCAGCAGGGGCAGCTTCTATGGCTACACCTTC. As protein: CASRGSFYGYTF.

This clone was observed once. The chain recombines TRBV5-1 with TRBJ2-7; 9 nucleotides agree with TRBD2. The CDR3 is 15 amino acids. V was clipped by 0 bases and J by 3 bases; unmatched bases: 4. Germline V lookup: CDR1 SGHRS, CDR2 YFSETQ. The CDR3 DNA is TGCGCCAGCAGCTTGGGCGGGACTAGCAACTACGAGCAGTACTTC. As protein: CASSLGGTSNYEQYF. Filled out from reference TRBV5-1 and TRBJ2-7, the complete variable domain reads KAGVTQTPRYLIKTRGQQVTLSCSPISGHRSVSWYQQTPGQGLQFLFEYFSETQRNKGNFPGRFSGRQFSNSRSEMNVSTLELGDSALYLCASSLGGTSNYEQYFGPGTRLTVT.

CDR3 in DNA: TGTGCCAGCAGCTTGGGCGGGGGGAGCACAGATACGCAGTATTTT. Amino acids: CASSLGGGSTDTQYF. V gene TRBV5-8 combines with J gene TRBJ2-3; TRBD2 aligns across 8 bases. V lost 0 bases to trimming and J lost 0 bases; unmatched junction nucleotides: 0. The CDR3 has 15 residues. In germline, CDR1 is SGHTS, CDR2 YDEGEE.

The gene calls are TRBV24-1 and TRBJ2-3, with D possibly matching TRBD2 (6 bases). V was clipped by 5 bases and J by 0 bases, with 11 bases between them. The germline V gene encodes CDR1 KGHDR and CDR2 SFDVKD. CDR3 length: 15 residues. CDR3 region: CATSVGGVSTDTQYF. DNA for the CDR3: TGTGCCACCAGTGTCGGAGGGGTTAGCACAGATACGCAGTATTTT.

The chain employs TRBV12-3 or TRBV12-4 and TRBJ1-2; 8 nucleotides match TRBD1. The CDR3 is 13 amino acids. After removal of 5 bases from V and 4 bases from J, the junction contained 3 bases not matched to a gene. In DNA form, the CDR3 reads TGTGCCAGCAGTACAGGGGGGGCCTATGGCTACACCTTC. Translating it yields CASSTGGAYGYTF.

The chain recombines TRBV30 with TRBJ1-2; 9 positions match TRBD1. CDR1 is GTSNPN, CDR2 SVGIG, per germline (reference sequence). The CDR3 has 14 residues. V gave up 0 bases and J gave up 6 bases; unmatched junction bases: 5. CDR3 sequence (DNA): TGTGCCTGGAGTGTAAAGGACAGGGGCCATGGCTACACCTTC. Translated: CAWSVKDRGHGYTF.

The chain carries TRBV15 and TRBJ2-5, with TRBD2 matching 9 bases. Germline CDR1 reads LNHNV; CDR2 reads YYDKDF (reference sequence). The CDR3 is made up of 19 amino acids. J was trimmed by 4 bases and V by 0 bases; bases with no gene match: 15. CDR3 in DNA: TGTGCCACCAGCAGAGATAGGAGCGGGGGGCAAGGGGTGGCAGAGACCCAGTACTTC. It encodes CATSRDRSGGQGVAETQYF.

CDR3 DNA: TGCAGCGTTGCCCGGGACAGCTACGAGCAGTACTTC. Protein: CSVARDSYEQYF. The chain couples TRBV29-1 to TRBJ2-7, with TRBD1 matching 7 bases. The length of the CDR3 is 12 residues. The ends lost 4 bases at V and 3 bases at J; junction bases unmatched: 3. Germline V CDR1 and CDR2: SQVTM, ANQGSEA.